The 28 T cell receptor beta chains listed next were all sequenced from one sample in a study of graft-versus-host responses after intestinal transplantation. Libraries were prepared by immunoSEQ multiplex PCR; TCRdb keeps only in-frame clonotypes and omits some of them. Altogether about 14,000 clones are present, roughly 86% being singletons, with the ten largest covering approximately 23%. The starting material was PBMCs, obtained after intestinal transplantation. Source of these receptors: a human patient who received an intestinal transplant, so some T cells may come from the graft donor.

The chain couples TRBV7-2 to TRBJ2-5; D is possibly TRBD1 (6 bases). V was shortened by 5 bases and J by 1 base, with 14 bases between the two germline ends. CDR3 length: 15 amino acids. Germline-derived CDR1 and CDR2 are SGHTA and FQGNSA. The CDR3 here is CASSPRGDLQETQYF. CDR3 coding DNA: TGTGCCAGCAGCCCCAGGGGAGATCTCCAAGAGACCCAGTACTTC.

The genes are TRBV9 and TRBJ2-3, with D uncertain. The ends were cut back, 0 bases at V and 1 base at J, with 6 bases in the middle. The CDR3 is made up of 14 amino acids. Germline CDR1 is SGDLS and CDR2 is YYNGEE. CDR3: CASSVELGTDTQYF. The CDR3, as DNA: TGTGCCAGCAGCGTAGAGTTAGGCACAGATACGCAGTATTTT.

The rearrangement uses TRBV10-3 and TRBJ2-5, with 7 bases that match TRBD1. The J call may be in error: the DNA end matches TRBJ2-7 better. Germline V gene data show CDR1 as ENHRY and CDR2 as SYGVKD. The CDR3 sequence is 12 residues long. This CDR3 is CAIRTTGTEQYF. CDR3 DNA sequence: TGTGCCATACGGACGACAGGGACCGAGCAGTACTTC.

This rearrangement joins TRBV6-5 to TRBJ1-2, with D uncertain. With 7 bases removed from V and 4 bases from J, the gap between germline ends came to 7 bases. Germline V gives CDR1 MNHEY, CDR2 SVGAGI. This CDR3 region has 11 residues. CDR3 DNA sequence: TGTGCCAGCAAGGGCATCTATGGCTACACCTTC. Its protein product is CASKGIYGYTF.

For the CDR3, the DNA is TGTGCCAGCAGCTCAGGCACAGATACGCAGTATTTT. It translates to CASSSGTDTQYF. The chain combines TRBV5-4 with TRBJ2-3; D is unclear. Germline assignment: CDR1 SGHNT and CDR2 YYREEE (reference sequence). This CDR3 is 12 amino acids long. The ends were cut back, 3 bases at V and 1 base at J, with 3 bases in the middle. Supplemented by reference TRBV5-4 and TRBJ2-3, the full variable domain reads ETGVTQSPTHLIKTRGQQVTLRCSSQSGHNTVSWYQQALGQGPQFIFQYYREEENGRGNFPPRFSGLQFPNYSSELNVNALELDDSALYLCASSSGTDTQYFGPGTRLTVL.

The gene calls are TRBV5-1 and TRBJ2-6; D gene ambiguous. This CDR3 has 14 amino acids. The germline CDR1 and CDR2 sequences are SGHRS and YFSETQ. Trimming took 4 bases from V and 6 from J, leaving 11 bases between them. The CDR3 spells CASSPEPVANVLTF. DNA for the CDR3: TGCGCCAGCAGCCCCGAACCCGTGGCCAACGTCCTGACTTTC.

The gene calls are TRBV4-2 and TRBJ1-1, with D unresolved. The germline gives CDR1 LGHNA, CDR2 YNFKEQ. This CDR3 comprises 17 residues. Trimming cost V 1 base and J 3 bases, with 18 bases left between them. CDR3 loop: CASSQGSGGRKDTEAFF. The CDR3 region has the DNA TGTGCCAGCAGCCAAGGGTCGGGTGGGCGGAAGGACACTGAAGCTTTCTTT.

The V and J genes are TRBV5-4 and TRBJ2-7; a possible D gene is TRBD2 (5 bases). CDR1 is SGHNT and CDR2 is YYREEE in the germline V gene (reference sequence). The V end lost 1 base, the J end lost 3 bases, and 5 bases lay between the germline ends. This CDR3 region has 12 residues. The CDR3 loop is CASSLSGYEQYF. CDR3 bases: TGTGCCAGCAGCTTGAGCGGCTACGAGCAGTACTTC.

J is TRBJ1-2 and V is TRBV7-9; D might be TRBD1 (6 bases). The CDR3 runs 16 residues. The V end lost 3 bases, the J end lost 8 bases, and 22 bases lay between the germline ends. Germline V CDR1 and CDR2: SEHNR, FQNEAQ (reference sequence). In nucleotides, the CDR3 is TGTGCCAGCAGCTTCTCAGTTTTTCAGGGGACTAAAGGCTACACCTTC. As protein: CASSFSVFQGTKGYTF.

This chain links TRBV27 with TRBJ2-7; 9 bases are a match to TRBD1. Germline V gives CDR1 MNHEY, CDR2 SMNVEV (reference sequence). CDR3 length equals 16 residues. After removal of 6 bases from V and 3 bases from J, the junction contained 12 bases not matched to a gene. The CDR3 coding sequence is TGTGCCAGCAGCTTTTTTCCGGGACAGGGATTCTACGAGCAGTACTTC. This codes for CASSFFPGQGFYEQYF.

The rearrangement uses TRBV28 and TRBJ1-2; D is unclear. Trimming left V 3 bases short and J 4 bases short, with 6 bases between. The CDR3 consists of 12 residues. The germline CDR1 and CDR2 sequences are MDHEN and SYDVKM. The CDR3 spells CASSFTSYGYTF. In nucleotides, the CDR3 is TGTGCCAGCAGTTTTACCAGCTATGGCTACACCTTC.

This chain joins TRBV5-1 and TRBJ1-3; tentatively, D is TRBD1 (5 bases). Trimming pared 2 bases from V and 2 bases from J, leaving 8 bases between. Germline V gene sequence: CDR1 SGHRS, CDR2 YFSETQ. The CDR3 sequence is 14 residues long. Here the CDR3 reads CASSLGAPGNTIYF. The CDR3 DNA sequence: TGCGCCAGCAGCTTAGGGGCTCCTGGAAACACCATATATTTT. Full variable domain (missing parts from reference TRBV5-1 and TRBJ1-3): KAGVTQTPRYLIKTRGQQVTLSCSPISGHRSVSWYQQTPGQGLQFLFEYFSETQRNKGNFPGRFSGRQFSNSRSEMNVSTLELGDSALYLCASSLGAPGNTIYFGEGSWLTVV.

This sequence joins TRBV6-6 and TRBJ1-4; D might be TRBD1 (5 bases). The germline V gene has CDR1 MNHNY and CDR2 SVGAGI (reference sequence). The CDR3 is 14 amino acids. V was cut by 6 bases and J by 10 bases, with 18 bases left in between. The CDR3 region is CASSPSGGTAKLFF. CDR3 coding DNA: TGTGCCAGCAGCCCTTCGGGGGGAACCGCAAAACTGTTTTTT.

V usage is TRBV5-6 and J usage is TRBJ1-2; 7 bases are a match to TRBD1. Trimming took 4 bases from V and 5 from J; bases not matched to a gene: 8. This CDR3 comprises 14 residues. Germline V CDR1 and CDR2: SGHDT, YYEEEE. This chain's CDR3 is CASSRSGGFYGYTF. The CDR3 bases are TGTGCCAGCAGCAGGTCAGGGGGTTTTTATGGCTACACCTTC.

The rearrangement uses TRBV18 and TRBJ1-3; tentative D call: TRBD1 (6 bases). The CDR3 runs to 14 residues. V dropped 3 bases and J dropped 2 bases, with 8 bases sitting between them. The germline V gene has CDR1 KGHSH and CDR2 LQKENI. The CDR3 sequence: CASSPDRAGNTIYF. In nucleotides, the CDR3 is TGTGCCAGCTCACCGGACAGAGCTGGAAACACCATATATTTT.

The chain combines TRBV7-6 with TRBJ2-7; 11 bases are shared with TRBD2. V lost 0 bases and J lost 3; bases outside the gene matches: 4. The CDR3 is 16 residues long. The V gene's germline CDR1 is SGHVS and CDR2 FNYEAQ. The CDR3 DNA sequence: TGTGCCAGCAGCTTAGCCACTAGCGGGAGCTTCTACGAGCAGTACTTC. As protein: CASSLATSGSFYEQYF.

The table lists this clone with a count of one. The J gene is TRBJ2-1, the V gene TRBV15; D ambiguous. This CDR3 is 17 amino acids long. V lost 0 bases and J 5 bases, leaving 17 bases between the germline ends. Germline-derived CDR1 and CDR2 are LNHNV and YYDKDF (reference sequence). CDR3 sequence: CATSRDLPGSMDNEQFF. The CDR3 nucleotides read TGTGCCACCAGCAGAGATTTGCCAGGCTCCATGGACAATGAGCAGTTCTTC.

The chain's CDR3 is CASSLAGQANIQYF. The DNA for the CDR3 is TGTGCCAGCAGCCTTGCGGGACAGGCAAACATTCAGTACTTC. V gene TRBV7-9 combines with J gene TRBJ2-4; 8 bases map to TRBD1. CDR3 length equals 14 residues. The V gene end was trimmed by 5 bases and the J gene end by 6 bases; junction bases not matched to a gene: 6. Germline values: CDR1 SEHNR, CDR2 FQNEAQ (reference sequence).

The chain is built from TRBV19 and TRBJ1-5, with TRBD1 as a possible D gene (5 bases). V lost 10 bases, J lost 6 bases, and 16 bases lay in between. The CDR3 spans 13 residues. Germline V gene data show CDR1 as LNHDA and CDR2 as SQIVND (reference sequence). The CDR3 here is CATARGAVQPQHF. The DNA for the CDR3 is TGTGCCACGGCTCGGGGCGCGGTTCAGCCCCAGCATTTT.

The V call is TRBV5-1, the J call TRBJ2-7, with 11 bases aligning to TRBD2. The CDR3 length is 15 residues. Germline assignment: CDR1 SGHRS and CDR2 YFSETQ. The junction had 4 bases not matched to a gene; V was cut back by 2 bases and J by 3 bases. The CDR3 reads CASSLVTSGGYEQYF. CDR3 sequence (DNA): TGCGCCAGCAGCTTAGTCACTAGCGGGGGCTACGAGCAGTACTTC.

The V call is TRBV5-1, the J call TRBJ2-3; a possible D gene is TRBD2 (5 bases). CDR1 SGHRS and CDR2 YFSETQ come from the germline V gene. The CDR3 contains 15 residues. V was clipped by 5 bases and J by 3 bases, with 16 bases between them. The CDR3 loop reads CASRPRVERTDTQYF. The CDR3 region has the DNA TGCGCCAGCAGGCCCCGGGTGGAGCGGACAGATACGCAGTATTTT.

The genes are TRBV7-9 and TRBJ2-1, with 7 bases matching TRBD2. The CDR3 has 16 residues. Germline values: CDR1 SEHNR, CDR2 FQNEAQ (reference sequence). Trimming cost V 1 base and J 5 bases; bases outside gene matches: 8. CDR3: CASSLEAGVRHNEQFF. The CDR3 nucleotides read TGTGCCAGCAGCTTAGAGGCGGGAGTTAGGCACAATGAGCAGTTCTTC.

J is TRBJ2-2 and V is TRBV7-6, with TRBD2 as a possible D gene (5 bases). Trimming took 4 bases from V and 7 from J, leaving 22 bases between them. The CDR3 totals 17 residues. CDR1 is SGHVS and CDR2 is FNYEAQ in the germline V gene. The CDR3 spells CASSSPKPGIRVGELFF. The CDR3 DNA reads TGTGCCAGCAGCTCCCCCAAGCCCGGGATACGCGTCGGGGAGCTGTTTTTT. Combining the CDR3 with reference TRBV7-6 and TRBJ2-2 gives the whole variable domain GAGVSQSPRYKVTKRGQDVALRCDPISGHVSLYWYRQALGQGPEFLTYFNYEAQQDKSGLPNDRFSAERPEGSISTLTIQRTEQRDSAMYRCASSSPKPGIRVGELFFGEGSRLTVL.

The genes are TRBV9 and TRBJ2-5; 9 nucleotides agree with TRBD2. Trimming at V came to 4 bases and at J to 2 bases, leaving 12 bases not matched to a gene. The CDR3 length is 17 residues. The germline gives CDR1 SGDLS, CDR2 YYNGEE. CDR3 nucleotides: TGTGCCAGCAGCCACTCAATAGCGGGAGCCATACAAGAGACCCAGTACTTC. Its translation is CASSHSIAGAIQETQYF. Variable domain in full (rest from reference TRBV9 and TRBJ2-5): DSGVTQTPKHLITATGQRVTLRCSPRSGDLSVYWYQQSLDQGLQFLIQYYNGEERAKGNILERFSAQQFPDLHSELNLSSLELGDSALYFCASSHSIAGAIQETQYFGPGTRLLVL.

This clone was detected once. J is TRBJ2-7 and V is TRBV19; D could derive from TRBD1 or TRBD2 (5 bases each). The CDR3 has 14 amino acids. Germline assignment: CDR1 LNHDA and CDR2 SQIVND (reference sequence). V dropped 6 bases and J dropped 5 bases, with 17 bases sitting between them. CDR3 DNA sequence: TGTGCCAGTAGAGGTAATGGCAGGGACCACGAGCAGTACTTC. It translates to CASRGNGRDHEQYF.

DNA of the CDR3: TGTGCCAGGTCGCCCGAGACCCAGTACTTC. Its translation: CARSPETQYF. The chain is built from TRBV27 and TRBJ2-5, with unresolved D. Trimming cost V 9 bases and J 5 bases, with 7 bases left between them. This CDR3 is 10 amino acids long. The germline CDR1 and CDR2 sequences are MNHEY and SMNVEV (reference sequence).

This clone was seen just once. This chain joins TRBV30 and TRBJ2-7, with TRBD2 identical over 13 bases. The CDR3 spans 18 residues. V lost 3 bases, J lost 4 bases, and 15 bases stayed unmatched. CDR1 is GTSNPN, CDR2 SVGIG, per germline (reference sequence). CDR3 bases: TGTGCCTGGAGAGCGACAGGTATCCCGGGACTAGCGGGGTACGAGCAGTACTTC. Its translation is CAWRATGIPGLAGYEQYF.

The chain uses TRBV30 and TRBJ2-4; possibly TRBD1 or TRBD2 for D (5 bases each). Germline CDR1 reads GTSNPN; CDR2 reads SVGIG (reference sequence). This CDR3 has 13 residues. Trimming took 6 bases from V and 5 from J, leaving 14 bases between them. In nucleotides, the CDR3 is TGTGCCTGTCTCTTGTGGGACCAAAACATTCAGTACTTC. As protein: CACLLWDQNIQYF.